Detailed here is one T cell receptor beta chain. Produced via immunoSEQ multiplex PCR; TCRdb's table is partial and in-frame only. Of 34,000 or so clones in the sample, roughly 87% were seen once. The data were obtained in a study of blood T cell repertoires in COVID-19. The junction had 8 bases not matched to a gene; V was cut back by 4 bases and J by 6 bases. This CDR3 comprises 14 residues. Looked up from germline, CDR1 is SGHNT and CDR2 is YYREEE (reference sequence). The sequence was collected from a man aged 50 to 60 with active or convalescent COVID-19. J is TRBJ2-7 and V is TRBV5-4, with TRBD1 matching over 9 bases. Input material: peripheral blood. The CDR3 sequence: CASSKGQGTSEQYF. The CDR3 coding sequence is TGTGCCAGCAGCAAGGGACAGGGAACGTCCGAGCAGTACTTC.